The rows below give T cell receptor beta chains drawn from one sample of a study of blood T cell repertoires in COVID-19. Profiled with immunoSEQ multiplex PCR; TCRdb holds only in-frame clones, not every one. Of more than 70,000 clones detected, about 85% appear once; the ten largest clones hold more than 20%. What was sequenced was peripheral blood. The source of these receptors is a human donor in a cohort sampled during active COVID-19. The CDR3 runs from the conserved cysteine through the conserved F or W. The D gene is left open where the match is weak. Clone size is stated in some rows and not others, as once, few, many or a class when expanded.

D gene	clone size	J gene	V gene	CDR3 DNA	CDR3 protein
TRBD1	NA	TRBJ1-5	TRBV11-2	TGTGCCAGCAGTCGACAGGGTGGCCAGCCCCAGCATTTT	CASSRQGGQPQHF
TRBD1	NA	TRBJ2-1	TRBV27	TGTGCCAGCAGCTGGGGACAGGGGGGTGATGAGCAGTTCTTC	CASSWGQGGDEQFF
TRBD1	once	TRBJ2-5	TRBV7-8	TGTGCCAGCAGCGCCCCTATCGGGGACAGGGCGACCCAGTACTTC	CASSAPIGDRATQYF
NA	NA	TRBJ2-6	TRBV5-8	TGTGCCAGCAGCTTGGCTAGAAACTCTGGGGCCAACGTCCTGACTTTC	CASSLARNSGANVLTF
TRBD2	NA	TRBJ2-5	TRBV5-5	TGTGCCAGCAGCCCAGGACTAGCGGGAGGCCAAGAGACCCAGTACTTC	CASSPGLAGGQETQYF
TRBD1	NA	TRBJ1-2	TRBV28	TGTGCCAGCAGTTTTAGGGGACAGGGGACCGATGGCTACACCTTC	CASSFRGQGTDGYTF
NA	NA	TRBJ2-6	TRBV7-9	TGTGCCAGCAGCTTAGTATCTGGGGCCAACGTCCTGACTTTC	CASSLVSGANVLTF
TRBD2	NA	TRBJ2-1	TRBV5-4	TGTGCCAGCAGCTCCGGGACTAGCGGCTTAGATGAGCAGTTCTTC	CASSSGTSGLDEQFF
TRBD2	NA	TRBJ2-1	TRBV7-6	TGTGCCAGCAGTAGCGGGTCCTACAATGAGCAGTTCTTC	CASSSGSYNEQFF
NA	NA	TRBJ1-6	TRBV4-3	TGCGCCAGCAGCCAAGATTTCGGGAGGCCAAATTCACCCCTCCACTTT	CASSQDFGRPNSPLHF
TRBD1	NA	TRBJ1-5	TRBV7-3	TGTGCCAGCAGCTTGACAGGGGATCAGCCCCAGCATTTT	CASSLTGDQPQHF
TRBD1	NA	TRBJ2-7	TRBV7-9	TGTGCCAGCAGCTTTAGGGGTGGACAGGGCTACTCCTACGAGCAGTACTTC	CASSFRGGQGYSYEQYF
NA	NA	TRBJ2-7	TRBV4-2	TGTGCCAGCAGCCGGAGCAGGGGCTACGAGCAGTACTTC	CASSRSRGYEQYF
NA	NA	TRBJ1-5	TRBV6-5	TGTGCCAGCAGCCGGGGGGGCTATAGCAATCAGCCCCAGCATTTT	CASSRGGYSNQPQHF
TRBD1	NA	TRBJ1-2	TRBV28	TGTGCCAGCAGCTCACCCACAGGGGGCGATGGCTACACCTTC	CASSSPTGGDGYTF
NA	NA	TRBJ2-2	TRBV20-1	TGCAGTGCTAGTCCGTCCGACAGGAACACCGGGGAGCTGTTTTTT	CSASPSDRNTGELFF
NA	NA	TRBJ2-3	TRBV10-1	TGCGCCAGCAGTGTGAGTAGCGGCTCAGATACGCAGTATTTT	CASSVSSGSDTQYF
NA	few	TRBJ2-2	TRBV5-5	TGTGCCAGCAGCCTCGGAGTGAACGGGGAGCTGTTTTTT	CASSLGVNGELFF
TRBD2	NA	TRBJ2-7	TRBV5-6	TGTGCCAGCAGCCGTTCTTCTAGCGGGACCTACGAGCAGTACTTC	CASSRSSSGTYEQYF
NA	NA	TRBJ2-6	TRBV19	TGTGCCAGTAGACCCCTGACGGGGGACTGGAGGGGGGCCAACGTCCTGACTTTC	CASRPLTGDWRGANVLTF
NA	NA	TRBJ2-7	TRBV7-9	TGTGCCAGCAGCTTTAACGGACAGTTCTACGAGCAGTACTTC	CASSFNGQFYEQYF
TRBD2	NA	TRBJ2-1	TRBV11-3	TGTGCCAGCAGCTTGGGACTAGCCGGGACCTACAATGAGCAGTTCTTC	CASSLGLAGTYNEQFF
TRBD2	NA	TRBJ2-3	TRBV10-3	TGTGCCATTCAACCGACTAGCGGGGTGCATACGCAGTATTTT	CAIQPTSGVHTQYF
NA	NA	TRBJ2-7	TRBV21-1	TGTGCCAGCAGCTCATGGGGGCAACGTCACGAGCAGTACTTC	CASSSWGQRHEQYF